The T cell receptor beta chain under discussion was sequenced for a study of cytomegalovirus exposure and HLA in healthy donors. Germline-derived CDR1 and CDR2 are SGHTA and FQGNSA. This CDR3 spans 13 amino acids. V shed 6 bases and J shed 5 bases, with 12 bases lying between them. This PCR relied on a set of 60 Vbeta primers and 13 Jbeta primers. Using immunoSEQ multiplex PCR, the repertoire was profiled, and TCRdb retains in-frame clones only, with some absent. The data contain about 160,000 clones, 80% to 90% of them singletons. This clonotype originated in a woman in her twenties or thirties in good health and CMV-seropositive. Sequencing was done on a sample of PBMCs. The V gene is TRBV7-2, the J gene TRBJ2-3; D remains ambiguous. CDR3 residues: CASSFEPLDTQYF. CDR3 sequence (DNA): TGTGCCAGCAGTTTCGAGCCCCTAGATACGCAGTATTTT.